This TCR beta chain is drawn from a study of T-cell memory formation after mild COVID-19. Study-level findings and limits: Shrinking CD4+ clones resided mostly in CM and EM, and CD8+ ones in EMRA.

TCRdb re-called the 5' RACE reads with MiXCR, one entry per CDR3 protein. The table shows more than 15,000 distinct CDR3 sequences, with around 25% occurring only once. A remark on this clonotype: Antigen specificity is unknown.

The length of the CDR3 is 11 residues. Trimming pared 3 bases from V and 6 bases from J, leaving 6 bases between. Germline V gives CDR1 DFQATT, CDR2 SNEGSKA (reference sequence). The sequenced sample consisted of PBMCs or a T cell subset sorted from them (not recorded which). This rearrangement joins TRBV20-1 to TRBJ2-1; D is perhaps TRBD1 or TRBD2 (5 bases each). This receptor was taken from a man between 18 and 29 years old who had mild COVID-19 (a few samples of this study predate the infection). Cell type and time point are not known. The CDR3 DNA reads TGCAGTGCTAGTGGGGGCAATGAGCAGTTCTTC. It translates to CSASGGNEQFF.